These 5 T cell receptor beta chains share one sample of origin, sequenced in a study of T cells in localized non-small cell lung cancer. Only in-frame clones appear in the TCRdb table, and some are missing; sequencing was by immunoSEQ multiplex PCR. The table shows around 36,000 clones, with about 86% occurring only once. This specimen consisted of peripheral blood mononuclear cells, obtained before any cancer treatment. Source of these receptors: a male donor aged 60 or older with stage II lung adenocarcinoma.

This chain connects TRBV19 to TRBJ1-5; possibly TRBD1 for D (5 bases). CDR1 and CDR2 (germline): LNHDA, SQIVND (reference sequence). This CDR3 region has 15 residues. The V end was cut by 7 bases, the J end by 0 bases, with 13 bases between. In DNA form, the CDR3 reads TGTGCCAGTAACAGCCTAGGGGTTAGCAATCAGCCCCAGCATTTT. Residues: CASNSLGVSNQPQHF.

This CDR3 reads CASSPRHQDTEAFF. The CDR3 DNA is TGTGCCAGCTCACCACGGCACCAAGACACTGAAGCTTTCTTT. The chain joins TRBV18 to TRBJ1-1; D not resolved. The CDR3 loop spans 14 amino acids. Between the trimmed V and J ends, which lost 1 base and 3 bases, there was a span of 9 bases. The germline V gene has CDR1 KGHSH and CDR2 LQKENI.

This clone was detected only once. The CDR3 sequence: CASSRTSGRRETQYF. CDR3 nucleotide sequence: TGTGCCAGTAGTAGGACTAGCGGGAGGAGAGAGACCCAGTACTTC. This sequence joins TRBV19 and TRBJ2-5; TRBD2 agrees at 14 bases. CDR3 length: 15 amino acids. Germline V lookup: CDR1 LNHDA, CDR2 SQIVND (reference sequence). The J segment lost 4 bases and the V segment lost 4 bases, leaving 2 bases of the junction unmatched.

The chain couples TRBV4-3 to TRBJ2-1; 7 bases fit TRBD2. Per germline, CDR1 LGHNA and CDR2 YSLEER. This CDR3 region has 18 residues. V lost 0 bases to trimming and J lost 0 bases; unmatched junction nucleotides: 8. The CDR3 DNA reads as TGCGCCAGCAGCCAAGATCTGCAAGGCGGGAGCTCCTACAATGAGCAGTTCTTC. Amino acids: CASSQDLQGGSSYNEQFF.

This chain uses TRBV6-1 with TRBJ2-1, with 7 bases matching TRBD2. The V segment lost 4 bases and the J segment 8 bases; nucleotides outside the gene matches: 11. Germline CDR1 and CDR2: MNHNS and SASEGT. This CDR3 spans 15 amino acids. The CDR3 DNA is TGTGCCAGCAGTGGCGTCCTTATTGGGGGGGATGAGCAGTTCTTC. Protein: CASSGVLIGGDEQFF.